This T cell receptor (beta chain) was observed in a study of human T cells and chemical hapten exposure. Turning to the study itself: TCR yield per sample varied, mainly due to pooled library volumes.

This clonotype was counted many times. The antigen is unknown. Time point specified: healthy volunteer bleed at 6 weeks. The authors extracted total RNA from unfractionated whole blood. Study results and limitations: Among TCRs, those above 1 in 1000 frequency were unaffected by DPC sensitization.

Separate cDNA molecules received unique molecular identifiers, which the library attached to them. How the authors handled the data: Individual samples carried between about 20,000 and 700,000 TCRs, with 95,638 as the median. TCRdb re-derived calls from the RACE reads in MiXCR, one entry per CDR3 protein. The authors' filters were not applied to this entry. The sample yields some 65,000 distinct CDR3 sequences, about 6% seen once. The CDR3 covers 13 residues. Germline CDR1 reads MNHEY; CDR2 reads SVGAGI. V was pared by 5 bases and J by 8 bases, with 8 bases of the junction left unmatched. This clonotype was obtained from a female donor in good health. Some clones in this sample may be carry-over from other donors' samples. The source material was whole blood. The chain couples TRBV6-5 to TRBJ1-2; 7 positions match TRBD1. The CDR3 is CASSPGQVGGYTF. CDR3 nucleotides: TGTGCCAGCAGTCCTGGACAGGTTGGCGGCTACACCTTC.